Listed here are 32 T cell receptor beta chains from one sample, sequenced in a study of T cell repertoires in cytomegalovirus infection. One entry per CDR3 protein, called by TCRdb with MiXCR from the reads. The data contain under 800,000 distinct CDR3 sequences, approximately 24% of them singletons. The sample consisted of CD8+ T cells from PBMCs. The receptor set was obtained from a human donor in good health (CMV status not recorded). Some clones in this sample may be carry-over from other donors' samples.

This clonotype was detected a few times. The genes are TRBV6-5 and TRBJ2-2; the D call may be TRBD1 or TRBD2 (6 bases each). The CDR3 runs to 15 residues. Per the germline V gene, CDR1 is MNHEY and CDR2 is SVGAGI. V dropped 2 bases and J dropped 3 bases, with 10 bases sitting between them. The CDR3 sequence is CASSYMRGDTGELFF. The CDR3 DNA is TGTGCCAGCAGTTACATGAGGGGGGACACCGGGGAGCTGTTTTTT.

The chain carries TRBV6-5 and TRBJ2-1; D remains ambiguous. This CDR3 is built from 16 residues. Germline CDR1 is MNHEY and CDR2 is SVGAGI. Trimming cost V 5 bases and J 3 bases, with 17 bases left between them. The CDR3 DNA is TGTGCCAGCAGTCAAGGACCCGTCAATCGCTACAATGAGCAGTTCTTC. It yields the protein CASSQGPVNRYNEQFF.

This clonotype was recorded many times. This chain uses TRBV7-8 with TRBJ2-3, with TRBD1 matching 8 bases. Trimming cost V 5 bases and J 3 bases; bases outside gene matches: 13. There are 17 residues in the CDR3. CDR1 SGHVS and CDR2 FQNEAQ come from the germline V gene. The CDR3 sequence is CASSPPAGTGTTDTQYF. The CDR3 DNA follows: TGTGCCAGCAGCCCTCCGGCCGGGACAGGCACTACAGATACGCAGTATTTT. Looking up the rest from reference TRBV7-8 and TRBJ2-3 gives the full variable domain: GAGVSQSPRYKVAKRGQDVALRCDPISGHVSLFWYQQALGQGPEFLTYFQNEAQLDKSGLPSDRFFAERPEGSVSTLKIQRTQQEDSAVYLCASSPPAGTGTTDTQYFGPGTRLTVL.

This clonotype was detected only once. The CDR3 here is CASSFGGRQSSYNSPLHF. As DNA, the CDR3 is TGTGCCAGCAGTTTCGGGGGCAGACAGAGCTCCTATAATTCACCCCTCCACTTT. The chain joins TRBV28 to TRBJ1-6, with D perhaps matching TRBD1 (6 bases). Trimming removed 3 bases at V and 0 bases at J, with 15 bases between. The CDR3 has 18 residues. CDR1 and CDR2 (germline): MDHEN, SYDVKM.

This clonotype was found a few times. The V call is TRBV6-6, the J call TRBJ2-5; D remains ambiguous. Trimming took off 6 bases at V and 5 bases at J, with 22 bases between the two ends. Per germline, CDR1 MNHNY and CDR2 SVGAGI (reference sequence). The CDR3 contains 16 residues. The CDR3 DNA reads as TGTGCCAGCAGCCCAACTCGAAAGAAAATCTTGGAGACCCAGTACTTC. Its translation: CASSPTRKKILETQYF.

This clonotype was counted a few times. The rearrangement uses TRBV20-1 and TRBJ1-2, with TRBD1 matching over 7 bases. The germline gives CDR1 DFQATT, CDR2 SNEGSKA (reference sequence). The CDR3 sequence is 15 residues long. Unmatched junction bases numbered 10, after V lost 5 bases and J lost 1 base. The CDR3 is CSASPDRADNYGYTF. The CDR3 DNA follows: TGCAGTGCTTCTCCTGACAGGGCGGATAACTATGGCTACACCTTC.

This clonotype was seen ten or more times. The J gene is TRBJ2-1, the V gene TRBV7-9; the D is unclear. CDR3 length: 15 amino acids. The germline V gene encodes CDR1 SEHNR and CDR2 FQNEAQ (reference sequence). The ends were cut back, 4 bases at V and 0 bases at J, with 10 bases in the middle. CDR3: CASSSPGISYNEQFF. The CDR3 region has the DNA TGTGCCAGCAGCTCCCCCGGAATCTCCTACAATGAGCAGTTCTTC. The full variable domain, with the rest looked up from reference TRBV7-9 and TRBJ2-1, is DTGVSQNPRHKITKRGQNVTFRCDPISEHNRLYWYRQTLGQGPEFLTYFQNEAQLEKSRLLSDRFSAERPKGSFSTLEIQRTEQGDSAMYLCASSSPGISYNEQFFGPGTRLTVL.

The table lists this clonotype with a few counts. The J gene is TRBJ1-1, the V gene TRBV2; D possibly corresponds to TRBD1 (5 bases). The CDR3 consists of 14 residues. The V and J ends lost 5 bases and 0 bases respectively, with 10 bases between them. Germline-derived CDR1 and CDR2 are SNHLY and FYNNEI. CDR3 region: CASSKGVMNTEAFF. CDR3 nucleotides: TGTGCCAGCAGTAAAGGGGTCATGAACACTGAAGCTTTCTTT.

The chain links TRBV7-6 to TRBJ2-1; a possible D gene is TRBD1 (5 bases). This CDR3 contains 18 residues. The V gene's germline CDR1 is SGHVS and CDR2 FNYEAQ. With 1 base removed from V and 4 bases from J, the gap between germline ends came to 20 bases. In nucleotides, the CDR3 is TGTGCCAGCAGCTTAGACCCCAGGGAAAGGGGTTTTTACAATGAGCAGTTCTTC. Its translation: CASSLDPRERGFYNEQFF.

The chain couples TRBV20-1 to TRBJ2-2; 7 bases match TRBD2. Germline loops: CDR1 DFQATT, CDR2 SNEGSKA (reference sequence). The CDR3 has 15 amino acids. V shed 5 bases, J shed 3 bases, and the junction held 9 bases outside the gene matches. The CDR3 sequence is CSAPGDYGDTGELFF. CDR3 coding DNA: TGCAGTGCTCCCGGGGACTACGGGGACACCGGGGAGCTGTTTTTT.

The CDR3 protein is CAISESGANYGYTF. The CDR3 region has the DNA TGTGCCATCAGTGAGTCCGGAGCGAACTATGGCTACACCTTC. This rearrangement joins TRBV10-3 to TRBJ1-2; D gene uncertain. V was trimmed by 0 bases and J by 2 bases, leaving 7 bases between them. This CDR3 spans 14 amino acids. CDR1 is ENHRY and CDR2 is SYGVKD in the germline V gene.

The chain joins TRBV29-1 to TRBJ2-1, with a weak D call TRBD2 (6 bases). Trimming cost V 4 bases and J 6 bases, with 10 bases left between them. CDR1 SQVTM and CDR2 ANQGSEA come from the germline V gene. CDR3 size: 12 residues. For the CDR3, the DNA is TGCAGCGTTGTTTGGGGGGTCAATGAGCAGTTCTTC. Translating it yields CSVVWGVNEQFF.

The chain has TRBV20-1 and TRBJ2-3, with TRBD2 matching over 9 bases. The CDR3 covers 15 residues. Trimming removed 5 bases from V and 7 bases from J; junction bases left unmatched: 13. Germline-derived CDR1 and CDR2 are DFQATT and SNEGSKA (reference sequence). The CDR3 region is CSASFSGGAPNTQYF. The CDR3 DNA reads as TGCAGTGCTTCTTTTAGCGGGGGCGCACCCAATACGCAGTATTTT.

This sequence joins TRBV7-9 and TRBJ1-1, with a tentative D call TRBD1 (6 bases). Germline loops: CDR1 SEHNR, CDR2 FQNEAQ (reference sequence). The CDR3 totals 16 residues. V was pared by 6 bases and J by 0 bases, with 17 bases between. The CDR3 DNA reads TGTGCCAGCAGTTTCAACTACAGGGCCATGAACACTGAAGCTTTCTTT. This translates into CASSFNYRAMNTEAFF.

The gene calls are TRBV6-6 and TRBJ1-2, with D hard to call. Germline-derived CDR1 and CDR2 are MNHNY and SVGAGI (reference sequence). With 6 bases removed from V and 5 bases from J, the gap between germline ends came to 16 bases. The CDR3 is 14 residues long. The CDR3 region has the DNA TGTGCCAGCAGCGGACGGGGAGACGGGTATGGCTACACCTTC. Protein: CASSGRGDGYGYTF.

This clonotype occurred a few times. The V call is TRBV6-2 or TRBV6-3, the J call TRBJ1-2; D uncertain. CDR1 MNHEY and CDR2 SVGEGT come from the germline V gene. The CDR3 consists of 14 residues. V lost 0 bases and J 3 bases, leaving 8 bases between the germline ends. The CDR3 sequence: CASSYSGFYYGYTF. The CDR3 DNA reads as TGTGCCAGCAGTTACTCGGGGTTCTACTATGGCTACACCTTC.

This clonotype turned up a few times. CDR3 DNA: TGTGCCAGCAGTCCTTTAATAGCGGGGGGGGCCGATGAGCAGTTCTTC. Protein sequence: CASSPLIAGGADEQFF. V is TRBV6-1 and J is TRBJ2-1; 11 bases are a match to TRBD2. CDR1 and CDR2 from the germline V gene are MNHNS and SASEGT. V lost 5 bases to trimming and J lost 8 bases; unmatched junction nucleotides: 11. This CDR3 has 16 amino acids.

This clonotype was detected only a few times. The CDR3 bases are TGCAGTGCTAGAGAAAAGGGGGGGCCTGGCAATGAGCAGTTCTTC. It encodes CSAREKGGPGNEQFF. V gene TRBV20-1 combines with J gene TRBJ2-1, with D possibly being TRBD2 (7 bases). V lost 0 bases, J lost 6 bases, and 15 bases lay in between. Germline assignment: CDR1 DFQATT and CDR2 SNEGSKA (reference sequence). CDR3 length: 15 residues.

This clonotype has just a few counts. The CDR3 DNA follows: TGCAGCGTCCTCCTCCCAACAGGGAGCTCTGGAAACACCATATATTTT. The encoded protein is CSVLLPTGSSGNTIYF. This chain uses TRBV29-1 with TRBJ1-3, with D tentatively TRBD1 (6 bases). Germline values: CDR1 SQVTM, CDR2 ANQGSEA. The CDR3 totals 16 residues. V lost 6 bases, J lost 0 bases, and 18 bases lay in between.

This clonotype showed up just a few times. The chain couples TRBV10-3 to TRBJ2-3; 9 bases align to TRBD2. Trimming cost V 4 bases and J 1 base; bases outside gene matches: 3. CDR1 and CDR2 from the germline V gene are ENHRY and SYGVKD. This CDR3 has 15 residues. The CDR3 loop is CAISGRTSGTDTQYF. CDR3 nucleotide sequence: TGTGCCATCAGTGGAAGGACTAGCGGCACAGATACGCAGTATTTT.

A word on this clonotype: A single base separates this from a much larger clone, so it may be a read error. V is TRBV29-1 and J is TRBJ2-3; D might be TRBD1 or TRBD2, each matching 5 bases. This CDR3 has 19 residues. Trimming pared 0 bases from V and 2 bases from J, leaving 24 bases between. Germline CDR1 and CDR2: SQVTM and ANQGSEA. Here the CDR3 reads CSVEDLGPPRGLLTDTQYF. CDR3 nucleotide sequence: TGCAGCGTTGAAGATCTCGGCCCTCCGAGGGGCTTACTCACAGATACGCAGTATTTT.

This clonotype occurred many times. J is TRBJ1-5 and V is TRBV7-9; D is undetermined. The CDR3 extends over 15 amino acids. The V and J ends lost 5 bases and 6 bases respectively, with 17 bases between them. Germline V gene lookup returns CDR1 SEHNR and CDR2 FQNEAQ (reference sequence). The CDR3 loop reads CASSPEAVRGQPQHF. Here the CDR3 DNA reads TGTGCCAGCAGCCCGGAGGCCGTCCGGGGTCAGCCCCAGCATTTT.

This clonotype was observed a few times. The rearrangement joins TRBV29-1 to TRBJ1-5; 8 bases line up with TRBD1. With 7 bases clipped from V and 2 bases from J, the junction kept 4 bases outside the gene matches. CDR3 length: 13 residues. The germline gives CDR1 SQVTM, CDR2 ANQGSEA. CDR3 residues: CSARGHGNQPQHF. The CDR3 DNA sequence: TGCAGCGCCAGGGGGCACGGCAATCAGCCCCAGCATTTT.

There are a few counts of this clonotype. This rearrangement joins TRBV6-4 to TRBJ2-3, with 9 bases lining up with TRBD2. The ends lost 2 bases at V and 5 bases at J; junction bases unmatched: 5. Germline V lookup: CDR1 MRHNA, CDR2 SNTAGT. This CDR3 comprises 15 residues. The CDR3 spells CASSDTRGGIDTQYF. The DNA of the CDR3 is TGTGCCAGCAGTGACACGCGGGGGGGCATAGATACGCAGTATTTT.

This clonotype was picked up many times. This chain joins TRBV7-6 and TRBJ2-5; the D gene is possibly TRBD1 (6 bases). The ends were cut back, 4 bases at V and 5 bases at J, with 23 bases in the middle. The CDR3 has 17 residues. Germline assignment: CDR1 SGHVS and CDR2 FNYEAQ. CDR3 coding DNA: TGTGCCAGCAGCTCTTTCGGCCGGGACAAGATGTGGGAGACCCAGTACTTC. Protein: CASSSFGRDKMWETQYF. The variable domain in full, completed from reference TRBV7-6 and TRBJ2-5, reads GAGVSQSPRYKVTKRGQDVALRCDPISGHVSLYWYRQALGQGPEFLTYFNYEAQQDKSGLPNDRFSAERPEGSISTLTIQRTEQRDSAMYRCASSSFGRDKMWETQYFGPGTRLLVL.

This clonotype was counted ten times or more. The V gene is TRBV7-6, the J gene TRBJ2-2; D is ambiguous. The CDR3 extends over 16 amino acids. V was cut by 2 bases and J by 5 bases, with 15 bases left in between. From germline, CDR1 is SGHVS and CDR2 FNYEAQ. The CDR3 coding sequence is TGTGCCAGCAGCTTATTTATTTCGGAGAGAACCGGGGAGCTGTTTTTT. Translating it yields CASSLFISERTGELFF.

This clonotype has a handful of counts. This chain uses TRBV15 with TRBJ1-5; 9 bases are a match to TRBD1. This CDR3 region has 15 residues. Trimming took 1 base from V and 3 from J; bases not matched to a gene: 1. CDR1 is LNHNV and CDR2 is YYDKDF in the germline V gene (reference sequence). This CDR3 reads CATSRGTGANQPQHF. Here the CDR3 DNA reads TGTGCCACCAGCAGAGGGACAGGGGCCAATCAGCCCCAGCATTTT.

At least ten counts were recorded for this clonotype. This chain joins TRBV7-2 and TRBJ2-3; 12 bases align to TRBD1. Germline values: CDR1 SGHTA, CDR2 FQGNSA. The CDR3 contains 16 residues. With V trimmed by 2 bases and J by 5 bases, 5 bases remained unmatched. The CDR3 DNA reads TGTGCCAGCAGCTTAAGGGGACAGGGGGCCGGAGATACGCAGTATTTT. It is translated as CASSLRGQGAGDTQYF.

This rearrangement joins TRBV20-1 to TRBJ1-2; no reliable D call. The CDR3 runs to 10 residues. V dropped 0 bases and J dropped 8 bases, with 4 bases sitting between them. Germline-derived CDR1 and CDR2 are DFQATT and SNEGSKA (reference sequence). This CDR3 reads CSAREGGYTF. DNA for the CDR3: TGCAGTGCTAGAGAAGGCGGCTACACCTTC.

The chain carries TRBV2 and TRBJ1-1; D gene uncertain. This CDR3 is built from 13 residues. Trimming removed 8 bases at V and 1 base at J, with 11 bases between. The germline V gene encodes CDR1 SNHLY and CDR2 FYNNEI. CDR3 bases: TGTGCCAGCTTGGGGAGGCCGAACACTGAAGCTTTCTTT. Translated, it gives CASLGRPNTEAFF. Full variable domain (outside the CDR3, taken from reference TRBV2 and TRBJ1-1): EPEVTQTPSHQVTQMGQEVILRCVPISNHLYFYWYRQILGQKVEFLVSFYNNEISEKSEIFDDQFSVERPDGSNFTLKIRSTKLEDSAMYFCASLGRPNTEAFFGQGTRLTVV.

This clonotype was counted a few times. CDR3 loop: CASSEGFRSTDTQYF. The CDR3 nucleotides are TGTGCCAGCAGTGAGGGCTTCCGATCCACAGATACGCAGTATTTT. The chain combines TRBV25-1 with TRBJ2-3; D remains unclear. This CDR3 is 15 amino acids long. Trimming removed 3 bases from V and 2 bases from J, with 12 bases in between. Germline V CDR1 and CDR2: MGHDK, SYGVNS.

V is TRBV5-1 and J is TRBJ2-2, with TRBD2 identical over 7 bases. The ends lost 2 bases at V and 3 bases at J; junction bases unmatched: 4. Germline V gene data show CDR1 as SGHRS and CDR2 as YFSETQ. CDR3 size: 15 residues. CDR3 DNA: TGCGCCAGCAGCTTACTAGCGAGAGACACCGGGGAGCTGTTTTTT. This gives the protein CASSLLARDTGELFF.